This T cell receptor (beta chain) was obtained from a study of blood T cell repertoires in COVID-19. The V gene's germline CDR1 is KGHSH and CDR2 LQKENI. The junction had 15 bases not matched to a gene; V was cut back by 3 bases and J by 11 bases. The CDR3 runs 15 residues. Under the authors' procedure: Reference gene primer amplification yielded estimated nucleated cell counts. Sequencing was performed with immunoSEQ multiplex PCR; in TCRdb, only in-frame clones are kept and a portion is missing. The D gene and trimming were derived from the DNA, and the V and J assignments and clone size from that table. The repertoire has 150,000 to 200,000 clones, about four fifths of them found once; the top ten carry 2% to 2.5%.

This clonotype originated in a woman of 80 years or more with acute or convalescent COVID-19. Sample: peripheral blood. The genes are TRBV18 and TRBJ1-1; 7 nucleotides match TRBD1. This CDR3 reads CASSPSRDSLPGAFF. The CDR3 nucleotides are TGTGCCAGCTCACCTAGCCGGGACAGTTTACCCGGGGCTTTCTTT.